These 21 T cell receptor beta chains originate from one sample sequenced in a study of T cells in localized non-small cell lung cancer. Repertoires were generated with immunoSEQ multiplex PCR, while TCRdb's copy carries only in-frame clones and drops some. The repertoire has approximately 33,000 clones, 87% of them found once; the top ten carry less than 9%. The sequencing used peripheral blood, collected before any cancer treatment. The receptor source for this set is a woman aged 35-70 years with stage I lung adenocarcinoma.

This clone has a single count. The rearrangement uses TRBV7-2 and TRBJ2-2; 7 positions agree with TRBD2. The CDR3 consists of 14 residues. CDR1 is SGHTA, CDR2 FQGNSA, per germline. The J segment lost 4 bases and the V segment lost 5 bases, leaving 4 bases of the junction unmatched. CDR3 protein: CASSLGTTTGELFF. The CDR3, as DNA: TGTGCCAGCAGCCTCGGGACTACCACCGGGGAGCTGTTTTTT.

The chain couples TRBV29-1 to TRBJ2-3; 16 bases fit TRBD2. The CDR3 is 17 residues long. With 6 bases clipped from V and 4 bases from J, the junction kept 10 bases outside the gene matches. Germline CDR1 SQVTM, CDR2 ANQGSEA. CDR3 loop: CSVSGTSGGELADTQYF. The CDR3 nucleotides read TGCAGCGTCTCCGGGACTAGCGGGGGGGAGTTGGCAGATACGCAGTATTTT.

The chain is built from TRBV9 and TRBJ1-2; 7 nucleotides align to TRBD1. Germline V gene sequence: CDR1 SGDLS, CDR2 YYNGEE. The CDR3 covers 13 residues. The V gene end was trimmed by 3 bases and the J gene end by 7 bases; junction bases not matched to a gene: 6. In nucleotides, the CDR3 is TGTGCCAGCAGCGATCGGACAGGTCGTGGCTACACCTTC. Translation gives CASSDRTGRGYTF.

V is TRBV10-2 and J is TRBJ2-5; 9 nucleotides match TRBD2. CDR3 length: 14 amino acids. Trimming removed 7 bases from V and 1 base from J; junction bases left unmatched: 4. Germline assignment: CDR1 WSHSY and CDR2 SAAADI. In DNA form, the CDR3 reads TGCGCCAGCAATAGCGGGGGACTCCAAGAGACCCAGTACTTC. This translates into CASNSGGLQETQYF.

The chain links TRBV10-2 to TRBJ2-7; D not resolved. Germline V lookup: CDR1 WSHSY, CDR2 SAAADI. The CDR3 totals 13 residues. The V and J ends lost 9 bases and 2 bases respectively, with 14 bases between them. CDR3 loop: CARPVGRAYEQYF. The CDR3 bases are TGCGCCAGACCCGTCGGCAGAGCCTACGAGCAGTACTTC.

This clone came up once. The sample holds other DNA sequences that translate to the same CDR3. The chain couples TRBV2 to TRBJ2-6; D uncertain. V was cut by 2 bases and J by 0 bases, with 2 bases left in between. CDR3 size: 14 residues. Germline V gene data show CDR1 as SNHLY and CDR2 as FYNNEI. CDR3 sequence: CASSELSGANVLTF. The DNA of the CDR3 is TGTGCCAGCAGTGAACTCTCTGGGGCCAACGTCCTGACTTTC. Filled out from reference TRBV2 and TRBJ2-6, the complete variable domain reads EPEVTQTPSHQVTQMGQEVILRCVPISNHLYFYWYRQILGQKVEFLVSFYNNEISEKSEIFDDQFSVERPDGSNFTLKIRSTKLEDSAMYFCASSELSGANVLTFGAGSRLTVL.

The gene calls are TRBV6-1 and TRBJ2-7; maybe TRBD1 (6 bases). Germline lookup yields CDR1 MNHNS and CDR2 SASEGT. V was clipped by 6 bases and J by 6 bases, with 15 bases between them. The CDR3 extends over 13 amino acids. The CDR3 loop reads CASRGEQGSEQYF. CDR3 sequence (DNA): TGTGCCAGCAGGGGTGAACAGGGTTCCGAGCAGTACTTC.

The gene calls are TRBV5-1 and TRBJ1-6; possibly TRBD1 for D (5 bases). Trimming cost V 4 bases and J 8 bases, with 16 bases left between them. Germline V lookup: CDR1 SGHRS, CDR2 YFSETQ. The CDR3 length is 15 residues. The CDR3, as DNA: TGCGCCAGCAGCGGGGAGGGCCAGGGATATTCACCCCTCCACTTT. This sequence encodes CASSGEGQGYSPLHF.

The rearrangement joins TRBV28 to TRBJ1-2, with TRBD1 identical over 10 bases. CDR3 length equals 15 residues. V was pared by 5 bases and J by 8 bases, with 11 bases of the junction left unmatched. CDR1 and CDR2 from the germline V gene are MDHEN and SYDVKM. CDR3 region: CASSRSGTGAFGYTF. CDR3 bases: TGTGCCAGCAGTCGATCCGGGACAGGGGCGTTCGGCTACACCTTC.

This chain connects TRBV7-6 to TRBJ2-5, with D possibly being TRBD2 (5 bases). In germline, CDR1 is SGHVS, CDR2 FNYEAQ. Trimming removed 6 bases at V and 4 bases at J, with 15 bases between. The CDR3 runs to 14 residues. The CDR3 region has the DNA TGTGCCAGCAGTACCTCCGGGGTCGGAGAGACCCAGTACTTC. Translation: CASSTSGVGETQYF.

The rearrangement joins TRBV5-5 to TRBJ1-2, with D tentatively TRBD1 (5 bases). The CDR3 is 15 amino acids. V lost 0 bases, J lost 8 bases, and 17 bases lay in between. Per the germline V gene, CDR1 is SGHKS and CDR2 is YYEKEE (reference sequence). In DNA, the CDR3 is TGTGCCAGCAGCTTGGGTGTTGGAGGGGCTGGAGGCTACACCTTC. It encodes CASSLGVGGAGGYTF.

The chain recombines TRBV14 with TRBJ1-2; D might be TRBD1 (5 bases). Trimming shortened V by 3 bases and J by 1 base, and 15 bases separated the two germline ends. The CDR3 sequence is 16 residues long. Germline V gene lookup returns CDR1 SGHDN and CDR2 FVKESK. CDR3 sequence: CASSQGRKTFNYGYTF. The CDR3 DNA is TGTGCCAGCAGCCAGGGACGGAAAACCTTTAACTATGGCTACACCTTC. Using reference TRBV14 and TRBJ1-2 for the parts outside the CDR3, the full variable domain is EAGVTQFPSHSVIEKGQTVTLRCDPISGHDNLYWYRRVMGKEIKFLLHFVKESKQDESGMPNNRFLAERTGGTYSTLKVQPAELEDSGVYFCASSQGRKTFNYGYTFGSGTRLTVV.

V usage is TRBV10-1 and J usage is TRBJ1-6; weak D call: TRBD1 (5 bases). This CDR3 has 16 residues. The germline V gene has CDR1 WNHNN and CDR2 SYGVQD (reference sequence). The V gene lost 0 bases and the J gene lost 6 bases, with 12 bases spanning the gap. The CDR3 nucleotides read TGCGCCAGCAGTGAGTCGTCTGGGGGTAGTAATTCACCCCTCCACTTT. It specifies CASSESSGGSNSPLHF.

V is TRBV25-1 and J is TRBJ2-7, with D maybe TRBD1 (6 bases). CDR1 MGHDK and CDR2 SYGVNS come from the germline V gene. The CDR3 is 13 residues long. Trimming stripped 6 bases from V and 1 base from J, with 10 bases between. The CDR3 DNA reads as TGTGCCAGCAGAACAGGGAAGTCCTACGAGCAGTACTTC. Protein: CASRTGKSYEQYF.

This chain uses TRBV5-4 with TRBJ2-5, with D hard to call. Germline CDR1 SGHNT, CDR2 YYREEE (reference sequence). The CDR3 spans 13 residues. Trimming pared 5 bases from V and 5 bases from J, leaving 13 bases between. The CDR3 here is CASRVHGVETQYF. The CDR3 coding sequence is TGTGCCAGCAGGGTACACGGCGTGGAGACCCAGTACTTC.

V is TRBV4-3 and J is TRBJ1-1; TRBD1 agrees at 8 bases. The CDR3 has 16 amino acids. Per the germline V gene, CDR1 is LGHNA and CDR2 is YSLEER. V trimming: 1 base; J trimming: 0 bases; junction bases outside the gene matches: 4. The CDR3 region is CASSQVTGAMNTEAFF. The DNA for the CDR3 is TGCGCCAGCAGCCAAGTGACAGGGGCGATGAACACTGAAGCTTTCTTT.

This chain links TRBV18 with TRBJ2-5; no clear D. In germline, CDR1 is KGHSH, CDR2 LQKENI. V was clipped by 0 bases and J by 4 bases, with 9 bases between them. The CDR3 is 14 amino acids. The DNA of the CDR3 is TGTGCCAGCTCACCACCGTCAGAGAGAGAGACCCAGTACTTC. Translating it yields CASSPPSERETQYF.

The rearrangement uses TRBV28 and TRBJ2-7; 7 bases match TRBD2. This CDR3 has 11 residues. Germline V gene lookup returns CDR1 MDHEN and CDR2 SYDVKM. J lost 7 bases, V lost 4 bases, and 1 base had no gene match. The CDR3 DNA reads TGTGCCAGCAGTTGGGGAGGGGAGCAGTACTTC. Protein: CASSWGGEQYF.

This clone was picked up one time. The chain carries TRBV18 and TRBJ1-1, with a weak D call TRBD1 (5 bases). Germline V gene sequence: CDR1 KGHSH, CDR2 LQKENI. The length of the CDR3 is 15 residues. The ends were cut back, 3 bases at V and 4 bases at J, with 15 bases in the middle. CDR3 coding DNA: TGTGCCAGCTCACCGAAGTCAGGGCGGGGCACTGAAGCTTTCTTT. This translates into CASSPKSGRGTEAFF.

The CDR3 region has the DNA TGTGCCAGCTCACCGCTCTTCCGAGGCAGATCCGGGACAGGGCGGAGGGCTTTCTTT. Protein: CASSPLFRGRSGTGRRAFF. The chain joins TRBV18 to TRBJ1-1, with TRBD1 identical over 9 bases. The germline V gene encodes CDR1 KGHSH and CDR2 LQKENI. Trimming at V came to 3 bases and at J to 11 bases, leaving 25 bases not matched to a gene. The CDR3 consists of 19 residues.

The DNA of the CDR3 is TGCGCCAGCAGCTCTACCCTTGGCGGGACAGGAGAGAACACCATATATTTT. This encodes CASSSTLGGTGENTIYF. J is TRBJ1-3 and V is TRBV5-1, with TRBD1 matching 8 bases. The CDR3 totals 17 residues. The V and J ends lost 3 bases and 7 bases, in that order; junction bases with no gene match: 15. The V gene's germline CDR1 is SGHRS and CDR2 YFSETQ.